The clone carrying this T cell receptor beta chain came up many times. The study amplified TCR beta CDR3 regions using RNA transcripts. Second-round multiplex PCR came after a first-round RT-PCR that employed HTBI primers. TCRdb recomputed calls from the multiplex PCR reads with MiXCR, one row per CDR3 protein. Among 900,000 to 1,200,000 distinct CDR3 sequences listed, less than 45% were seen once. The data are from a study of Graves' ophthalmopathy and Graves' hyperthyroidism. V was pared by 4 bases and J by 11 bases, with 23 bases between. The CDR3 extends over 14 amino acids. Per germline, CDR1 SQVTM and CDR2 ANQGSEA.

The V and J genes are TRBV29-1 and TRBJ1-1, with a weak D call TRBD1 (6 bases). The receptor was derived from an adult man with Graves' hyperthyroidism. The source material was peripheral blood or thyroid tissue (not recorded which). The CDR3 region is CSVGVGHRPEDAFF. In DNA, the CDR3 is TGCAGCGTTGGGGTGGGACACCGGCCCGAGGATGCTTTCTTT.